The 6 T cell receptor beta chains given below trace back to one sample, sequenced in a study of cytomegalovirus exposure and HLA in healthy donors. The data were produced by immunoSEQ multiplex PCR, yet TCRdb's version contains in-frame clones alone and is incomplete. This sample has over 200,000 clones; roughly 84% occur once, and the top ten carry approximately 2%. The sequenced sample consisted of PBMCs. These receptor sequences come from a woman aged 18 to 35 in good health and CMV-seropositive.

The chain is built from TRBV28 and TRBJ1-1; 8 bases are a match to TRBD1. The V gene's germline CDR1 is MDHEN and CDR2 SYDVKM. This CDR3 contains 15 residues. Trimming at V came to 4 bases and at J to 1 base, leaving 5 bases not matched to a gene. The CDR3 is CASSSGTGANTEAFF. The CDR3 region has the DNA TGTGCCAGCAGTTCCGGGACAGGAGCGAACACTGAAGCTTTCTTT. The full variable domain, rest sourced from reference TRBV28 and TRBJ1-1, is DVKVTQSSRYLVKRTGEKVFLECVQDMDHENMFWYRQDPGLGLRLIYFSYDVKMKEKGDIPEGYSVSREKKERFSLILESASTNQTSMYLCASSSGTGANTEAFFGQGTRLTVV.

The rearrangement uses TRBV27 and TRBJ2-7; 7 bases map to TRBD1. Germline lookup yields CDR1 MNHEY and CDR2 SMNVEV (reference sequence). The CDR3 extends over 14 amino acids. V shed 0 bases and J 5 bases; nucleotides not matched to a gene: 4. As DNA, the CDR3 is TGTGCCAGCAGTTTATCACAGGGGAATAACGAGCAGTACTTC. Translated: CASSLSQGNNEQYF.

This rearrangement joins TRBV5-1 to TRBJ1-2; 9 bases are a match to TRBD1. Looked up from germline, CDR1 is SGHRS and CDR2 is YFSETQ. J lost 6 bases, V lost 7 bases, and 7 bases had no gene match. CDR3 size: 13 residues. CDR3 loop: CASARTGDDGYTF. CDR3 DNA: TGCGCCAGCGCTCGGACAGGGGACGATGGCTACACCTTC.

The rearrangement joins TRBV27 to TRBJ2-1; D possibly corresponds to TRBD1 (6 bases). This CDR3 contains 13 residues. Germline V gives CDR1 MNHEY, CDR2 SMNVEV (reference sequence). The V end lost 2 bases, the J end lost 5 bases, and 7 bases lay between the germline ends. CDR3 sequence: CASSLTGNNEQFF. CDR3 bases: TGTGCCAGCAGTTTAACAGGGAACAATGAGCAGTTCTTC.

This chain links TRBV2 with TRBJ1-1; D is perhaps TRBD1 (6 bases). The V end lost 5 bases, the J end lost 5 bases, and 15 bases lay between the germline ends. The germline V gene encodes CDR1 SNHLY and CDR2 FYNNEI. The CDR3 is 14 amino acids. The CDR3 DNA reads as TGTGCCAGCAGTCCCATCAGGGGAGTGACTGAAGCTTTCTTT. Protein product: CASSPIRGVTEAFF.

V usage is TRBV18 and J usage is TRBJ2-3, with D possibly TRBD1 on 5 matching bases. This CDR3 is 15 amino acids long. Germline V gene data show CDR1 as KGHSH and CDR2 as LQKENI. V lost 3 bases, J lost 6 bases, and 16 bases lay in between. The CDR3 spells CASSPVVQGSDTQYF. For the CDR3, the DNA is TGTGCCAGCTCACCTGTTGTCCAGGGATCGGATACGCAGTATTTT.